Listed here is a single T cell receptor (beta chain). The antigen is not known. It was focal radiation plus CTLA-4 blockade with ipilimumab that patients with chemo-refractory metastatic non-small-cell lung cancer received. This record belongs to a study of radiotherapy plus CTLA-4 blockade in lung cancer. Study at large: Among patients, over 15% showed objective responses, and over 30% had disease control.

General study results and limits: Early shifts in blood T cell clones, with interferon-beta, reportedly predicted response best. Tumor-derived TCR clones expanded in blood after radiotherapy plus ipilimumab.

TCRdb keeps only in-frame clones here, not all; method: immunoSEQ multiplex PCR. The sample carries tens of thousands of clones, over 60% recorded once. The receptor's source is a human donor with non-small cell lung cancer whose response to radiotherapy plus ipilimumab could not be evaluated. Specimen: peripheral blood, collected from a patient treated with radiotherapy plus ipilimumab.

The CDR3 sequence is CASSLTGVGGETQYF. The CDR3, as DNA: TGTGCCAGCAGCTTAACGGGGGTAGGAGGGGAGACCCAGTACTTC. The chain employs TRBV7-3 and TRBJ2-5, with TRBD2 as a possible D gene (6 bases). V lost 0 bases, J lost 5 bases, and 13 bases lay in between. Germline values: CDR1 SGHTA, CDR2 FQGTGA. CDR3 length equals 15 residues.